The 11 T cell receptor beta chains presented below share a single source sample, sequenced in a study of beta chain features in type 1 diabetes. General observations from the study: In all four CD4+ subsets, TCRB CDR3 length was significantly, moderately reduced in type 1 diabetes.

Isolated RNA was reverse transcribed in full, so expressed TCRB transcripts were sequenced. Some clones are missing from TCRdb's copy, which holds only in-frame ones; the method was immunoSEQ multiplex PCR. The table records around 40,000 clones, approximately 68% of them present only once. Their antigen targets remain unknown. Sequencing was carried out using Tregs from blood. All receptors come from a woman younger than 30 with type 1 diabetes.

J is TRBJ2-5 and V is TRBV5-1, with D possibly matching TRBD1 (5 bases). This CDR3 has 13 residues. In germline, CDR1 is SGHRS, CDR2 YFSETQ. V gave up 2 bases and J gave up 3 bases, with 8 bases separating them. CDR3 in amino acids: CASSFSTEETQYF. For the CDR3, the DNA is TGCGCCAGCAGCTTTTCGACAGAAGAGACCCAGTACTTC. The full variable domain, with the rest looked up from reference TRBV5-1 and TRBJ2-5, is KAGVTQTPRYLIKTRGQQVTLSCSPISGHRSVSWYQQTPGQGLQFLFEYFSETQRNKGNFPGRFSGRQFSNSRSEMNVSTLELGDSALYLCASSFSTEETQYFGPGTRLLVL.

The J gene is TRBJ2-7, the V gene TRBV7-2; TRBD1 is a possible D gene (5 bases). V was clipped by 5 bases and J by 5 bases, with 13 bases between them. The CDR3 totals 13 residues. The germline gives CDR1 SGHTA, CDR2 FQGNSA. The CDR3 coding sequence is TGTGCCAGCAGCCCTTATGACAGTAACGAGCAGTACTTC. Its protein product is CASSPYDSNEQYF.

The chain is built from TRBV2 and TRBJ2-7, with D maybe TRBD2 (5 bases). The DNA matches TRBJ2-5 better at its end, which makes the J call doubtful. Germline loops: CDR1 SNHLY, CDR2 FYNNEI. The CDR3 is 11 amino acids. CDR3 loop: CASSGGETQYF. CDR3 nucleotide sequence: TGTGCCAGCAGTGGCGGGGAGACCCAGTACTTC.

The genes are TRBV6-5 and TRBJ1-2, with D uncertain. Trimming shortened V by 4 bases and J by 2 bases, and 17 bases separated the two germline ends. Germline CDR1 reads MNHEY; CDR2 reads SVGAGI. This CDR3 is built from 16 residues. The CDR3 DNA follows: TGTGCCAGCAGTTCTGCGGCATTAGCCCGAAACTATGGCTACACCTTC. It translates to CASSSAALARNYGYTF.

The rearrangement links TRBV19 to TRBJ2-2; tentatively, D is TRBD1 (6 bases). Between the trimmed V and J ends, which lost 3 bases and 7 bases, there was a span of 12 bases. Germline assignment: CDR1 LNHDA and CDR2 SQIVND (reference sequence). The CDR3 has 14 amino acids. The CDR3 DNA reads TGTGCCAGTAGTATCGGACAGTCTTTCGGGGAGCTGTTTTTT. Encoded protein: CASSIGQSFGELFF.

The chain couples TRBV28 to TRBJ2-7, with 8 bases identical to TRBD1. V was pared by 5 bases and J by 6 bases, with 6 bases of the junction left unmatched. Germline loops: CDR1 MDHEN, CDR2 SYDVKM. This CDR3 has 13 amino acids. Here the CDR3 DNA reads TGTGCCAGCAGTCCCCGGACAGGGTTCGAGCAGTACTTC. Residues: CASSPRTGFEQYF.

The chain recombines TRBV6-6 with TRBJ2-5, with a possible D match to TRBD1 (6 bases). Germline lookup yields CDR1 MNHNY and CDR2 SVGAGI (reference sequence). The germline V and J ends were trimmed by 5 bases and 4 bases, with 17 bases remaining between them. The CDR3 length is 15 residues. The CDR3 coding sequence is TGTGCCAGCAGTCGGGACATAAGAATCGGAGAGACCCAGTACTTC. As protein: CASSRDIRIGETQYF.

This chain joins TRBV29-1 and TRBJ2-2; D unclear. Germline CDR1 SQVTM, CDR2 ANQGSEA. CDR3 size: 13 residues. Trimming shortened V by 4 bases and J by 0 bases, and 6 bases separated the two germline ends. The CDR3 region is CSVVRSNTGELFF. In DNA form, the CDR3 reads TGCAGCGTTGTCAGATCGAACACCGGGGAGCTGTTTTTT.

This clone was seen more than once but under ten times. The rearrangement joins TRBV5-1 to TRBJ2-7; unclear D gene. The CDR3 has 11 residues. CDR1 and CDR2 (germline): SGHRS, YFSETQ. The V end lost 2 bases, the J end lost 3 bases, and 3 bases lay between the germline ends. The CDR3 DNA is TGCGCCAGCAGCTTCCGCTACGAGCAGTACTTC. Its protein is CASSFRYEQYF.

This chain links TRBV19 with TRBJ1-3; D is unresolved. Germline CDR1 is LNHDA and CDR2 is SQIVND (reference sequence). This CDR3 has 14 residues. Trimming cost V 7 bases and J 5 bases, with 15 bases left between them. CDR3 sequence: CASTLGGIRNTIYF. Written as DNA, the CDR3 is TGTGCCAGTACACTCGGCGGGATTAGAAACACCATATATTTT. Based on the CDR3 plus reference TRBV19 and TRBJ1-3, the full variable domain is DGGITQSPKYLFRKEGQNVTLSCEQNLNHDAMYWYRQDPGQGLRLIYYSQIVNDFQKGDIAEGYSVSREKKESFPLTVTSAQKNPTAFYLCASTLGGIRNTIYFGEGSWLTVV.

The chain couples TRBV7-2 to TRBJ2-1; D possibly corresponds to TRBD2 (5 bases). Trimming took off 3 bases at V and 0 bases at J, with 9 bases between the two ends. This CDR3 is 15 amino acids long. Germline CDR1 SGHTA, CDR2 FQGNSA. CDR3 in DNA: TGTGCCAGCAGCTTTAGCGTCAACTCCTACAATGAGCAGTTCTTC. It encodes CASSFSVNSYNEQFF.